This T cell receptor beta chain was sequenced during a study of blood T cell repertoires in COVID-19. The CDR3 is made up of 17 amino acids. Profiling relied on immunoSEQ multiplex PCR, and the TCRdb table lists in-frame clones only, not all of them. The data hold 77,000 or so clones, with around 67% observed a single time. J is TRBJ1-1 and V is TRBV7-5; the D call of TRBD1 is as the table states it, not checked on the DNA. TRBV7-5 is an annotated pseudogene. The TCR was taken from a human donor with acute or convalescent COVID-19. The donor label of this sample is uncertain. The sequenced material came from peripheral blood. The CDR3 nucleotides read TGTGCCAGAAGCTTAGACCCCCCAGGGGGCGAGAACACTGAAGCTTTCTTT. Translated, it gives CARSLDPPGGENTEAFF.